The rows below give T cell receptor beta chains drawn from one sample of a study of T cells after yellow fever vaccination. Using its own MiXCR run on the 5' RACE reads, TCRdb lists one record per CDR3 protein. The repertoire holds approximately 330,000 distinct CDR3 sequences, around an eighth seen once, with 3.2% in the top ten. Sequencing was performed on CD4+ T cells sorted from PBMCs, taken 15 days after the yellow fever booster vaccination. The source of these receptors is a man aged 18 to 30 who received the YFV17D yellow fever vaccine. CDR3s leave out the opening cysteine and the closing phenylalanine or tryptophan. Each record gives: J gene, V gene, CDR3 protein.

TRBJ2-2,TRBV5-6,ASSLGRGPYTGELF
TRBJ1-6,TRBV9,ASSVAGATNSPLH
TRBJ1-2,TRBV7-2,ASSIDGMINYGYT
TRBJ2-7,TRBV5-1,ASSRPTAGHYEQY
TRBJ1-5,TRBV19,ASRRQDNQPQH
TRBJ1-1,TRBV6-5,ASSYSAVSMNTEAF
TRBJ1-2,TRBV29-1,SSAGAGGGGYT
TRBJ2-2,TRBV5-1,ASSLWDTANTGELF
TRBJ2-1,TRBV25-1,ASSELEKGLAGGRRYNEQF
TRBJ2-2,TRBV20-1,SAMPTGITGELF
TRBJ2-3,TRBV6-2/TRBV6-3,ASSYSETSTDTQY
TRBJ2-3,TRBV5-1,ASSLTTASTDTQY
TRBJ1-1,TRBV6-1,ASSDSQRKAF